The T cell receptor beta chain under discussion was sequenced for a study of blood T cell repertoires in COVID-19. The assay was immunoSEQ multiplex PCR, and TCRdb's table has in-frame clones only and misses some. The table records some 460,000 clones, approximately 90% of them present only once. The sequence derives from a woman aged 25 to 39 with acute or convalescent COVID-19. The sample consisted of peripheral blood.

The CDR3 DNA reads as TGCGCCAGCAGCCTAGGGACGGGACAGGGCAATGAAAAACTGTTTTTT. It translates to CASSLGTGQGNEKLFF. The gene calls are TRBV5-1 and TRBJ1-4; 9 bases are a match to TRBD1. CDR1 is SGHRS and CDR2 is YFSETQ in the germline V gene. V lost 4 bases to trimming and J lost 5 bases; unmatched junction nucleotides: 9. The CDR3 sequence is 16 residues long.